The source of this T cell receptor beta chain is a study of patients and donors after allogeneic stem cell transplantation. TCRdb recomputed calls from the RT-PCR reads with MiXCR, one row per CDR3 protein. The repertoire has 20,000 or so distinct CDR3 sequences, 25% to 30% of them found once; the top ten carry under 55%. The junction had 8 bases not matched to a gene; V was cut back by 5 bases and J by 1 base. The CDR3 length is 17 residues. The sample consisted of blood, either unsorted or a sorted T cell fraction (not recorded which). This receptor was obtained from a human donor who was either an allogeneic HSCT recipient or a stem cell or donor lymphocyte infusion donor (not recorded which). It is not recorded whose cells these are; they may come from a transplant donor. The chain joins TRBV12-3 or TRBV12-4 to TRBJ1-6, with TRBD1 identical over 7 bases. The CDR3 DNA reads TGTGCCAGCAGTCGCGGGGCAGGGGGGTCCTATAATTCACCCCTCCACTTT. Translation: CASSRGAGGSYNSPLHF.